This T cell receptor beta chain comes out of a study of blood T cell repertoires in COVID-19. About the study: The samples span acute and convalescent COVID-19 from the United States, Italy and Spain.

Enrolment of Seattle patients took place during active infection, and they were followed longitudinally. The CDR3 has 14 residues. Per germline, CDR1 LGHDT and CDR2 YNNKEL (reference sequence). With V trimmed by 4 bases and J by 4 bases, 0 bases remained unmatched. Authors' processing steps: Cell counts per sample came from amplifying reference gene primers. Some clones are missing from TCRdb's copy, which holds only in-frame ones; the method was immunoSEQ multiplex PCR. From that table come the V and J calls and clone size; the DNA was used to work out D and trimming. The sample includes 200,000 to 250,000 clones, less than 85% of them seen just once.

This chain connects TRBV3-1 (or the pseudogene TRBV3-2) to TRBJ2-7; 14 bases are shared with TRBD2. This receptor was taken from an elderly woman with COVID-19, enrolled during active disease. The sequencing input was peripheral blood. In DNA, the CDR3 is TGTGCCAGCAGCCGGACTAGCGGGGGGTACGAGCAGTACTTC. This translates into CASSRTSGGYEQYF.